This TCR beta chain was obtained from a study of molecular identifiers for immune sequencing clone quantification. Germline V gene sequence: CDR1 PRHDT, CDR2 FYEKMQ (reference sequence). V lost 3 bases and J 4 bases, leaving 12 bases between the germline ends. CDR3 length: 14 amino acids. TCRdb recomputed calls from the PCR reads with MiXCR, one row per CDR3 protein. The table records more than 85,000 distinct CDR3 sequences, about 32% of them present only once. The chain couples TRBV13 to TRBJ2-5; possible D gene TRBD1, 5 bases. Sequencing was carried out using naive CD8+ T cells from blood, with Jurkat cell RNA spiked in. Subset: FACS-sorted CD8+CD4-CCR7+CD45RA+ naive T cells. The receptor's source is a human donor in good health. Some libraries in this study had Jurkat cell RNA spiked in. The CDR3 here is CASSFRQRSETQYF. The CDR3 coding sequence is TGTGCCAGCAGCTTCCGACAGAGGTCAGAGACCCAGTACTTC.